This entry lists 13 T cell receptor beta chains sequenced from one sample in a study of CD4 and CD8 cells across lung adenocarcinoma regions. TCRdb analysed the PCR reads with MiXCR anew, one entry per CDR3 protein. Here the sample spans thousands of distinct CDR3 sequences, 46% being singletons. The sequenced material came from CD4+ T cells from the margin of a lung tumor. All receptors derive from a female donor with lung adenocarcinoma. The CD4 and CD8 labels of this study may be unreliable.

At least ten counts were recorded for this clonotype. The V gene is TRBV15, the J gene TRBJ2-5; D not certain. The CDR3 has 8 amino acids. Trimming left V 9 bases short and J 6 bases short, with 2 bases between. The germline CDR1 and CDR2 sequences are LNHNV and YYDKDF (reference sequence). CDR3 in amino acids: CATKTQYF. DNA of the CDR3: TGTGCCACAAAGACCCAGTACTTC. Based on the CDR3 plus reference TRBV15 and TRBJ2-5, the full variable domain is DAMVIQNPRYQVTQFGKPVTLSCSQTLNHNVMYWYQQKSSQAPKLLFHYYDKDFNNEADTPDNFQSRRPNTSFCFLDIRSPGLGDTAMYLCATKTQYFGPGTRLLVL.

Details on this clonotype: Relative to the germline gene, one junction end is altered; a read error may explain this. The genes are TRBV10-1 and TRBJ2-4; D tentatively fits TRBD1 or TRBD2 (7 bases each). This CDR3 comprises 14 residues. Germline CDR1 and CDR2: WNHNN and SYGVQD (reference sequence). The CDR3 DNA reads as TGTGCGGGCAGAGGGGGCGGGGGCCAGAACACCCAGTACTTC. It yields the protein CAGRGGGGQNTQYF.

The chain recombines TRBV6-2 or TRBV6-3 with TRBJ2-5; D gene uncertain. The last part of the DNA fits TRBJ2-1 better; the J call may be wrong. The CDR3 covers 11 residues. Germline assignment: CDR1 MNHEY and CDR2 SVGEGT. Here the CDR3 reads CASSAAWQQFF. CDR3 coding DNA: TGTGCCAGCAGTGCGGCCTGGCAGCAGTTCTTC.

This clonotype turned up a few times. The V call is TRBV27, the J call TRBJ2-1; 7 nucleotides agree with TRBD2. Trimming took 5 bases from V and 4 from J; bases not matched to a gene: 8. Germline values: CDR1 MNHEY, CDR2 SMNVEV (reference sequence). This CDR3 has 15 amino acids. The CDR3, as DNA: TGTGCCAGCAGTAGGGCGGGAGCCCTTTACAATGAGCAGTTCTTC. Encoded protein: CASSRAGALYNEQFF.

This clonotype was recorded a few times. V gene TRBV6-1 combines with J gene TRBJ1-6; weak D call: TRBD1 (6 bases). V lost 6 bases, J lost 7 bases, and 25 bases lay in between. This CDR3 has 18 residues. Looked up from germline, CDR1 is MNHNS and CDR2 is SASEGT. The chain's CDR3 is CASSRELRGRAANSPLHF. CDR3 sequence (DNA): TGTGCCAGCAGCCGCGAACTCAGGGGCCGGGCGGCGAATTCACCCCTCCACTTT.

The J gene is TRBJ2-4, the V gene TRBV11-3, with D perhaps TRBD2 (5 bases). This CDR3 spans 13 amino acids. Germline values: CDR1 SGHNT, CDR2 YENEEA. V lost 1 base and J 8 bases, leaving 9 bases between the germline ends. Here the CDR3 DNA reads TGTGCCAGCAGCTTAGCAAGCGGTGACATTCAGTACTTC. It specifies CASSLASGDIQYF.

The V and J genes are TRBV6-5 and TRBJ2-1; 8 nucleotides line up with TRBD2. The J call is uncertain, as TRBJ2-3 better fits the DNA end. Germline V gene sequence: CDR1 MNHEY, CDR2 SVGAGI. The CDR3 is 17 amino acids. The DNA for the CDR3 is TGTGCCAGCAGTTACTCAGGGCTAGCGGGCTCCTCAAATGCGCAGTATTTT. Amino acid sequence: CASSYSGLAGSSNAQYF.

The chain combines TRBV6-1 with TRBJ2-5; 8 bases map to TRBD2. TRBJ2-7 explains the end of the DNA better; the J call may be wrong. The length of the CDR3 is 16 residues. Germline loops: CDR1 MNHNS, CDR2 SASEGT. The CDR3 loop reads CASSRTGTRGDYEQYF. CDR3 DNA: TGTGCCAGCAGTCGTACCGGGACTAGGGGAGATTACGAGCAGTACTTC.

This clonotype has a count of ten or more. V gene TRBV12-3 or TRBV12-4 combines with J gene TRBJ2-5; weak D call: TRBD1 (6 bases). V dropped 2 bases and J dropped 10 bases, with 17 bases sitting between them. CDR3 size: 14 residues. The CDR3 sequence: CASSLRVRGLIQYF. The CDR3 bases are TGTGCCAGCAGTTTACGGGTCAGGGGCTTAATCCAGTACTTC.

This clonotype was counted a few times. This may be a read error: a much more frequent sequence differs by one nucleotide. This chain uses TRBV6-1 with TRBJ2-1, with 7 bases aligning to TRBD2. There are 14 residues in the CDR3. Germline-derived CDR1 and CDR2 are MNHNS and SASEGT. CDR3 in amino acids: CASSRASGNNEQFF. CDR3 coding DNA: TGTGCCAGCAGCCGCGCGAGCGGGAACAACGAGCAGTTCTTC.

This chain links TRBV6-1 with TRBJ2-5, with TRBD2 matching over 7 bases. The closer fit of TRBJ2-7 to the DNA end suggests the J call may be wrong. Germline V gene sequence: CDR1 MNHNS, CDR2 SASEGT. CDR3 size: 14 residues. The CDR3 DNA reads as TGTGCCAGCACCTCCCGCGGGACTACCTACGAGCAGTACTTC. Translated, it gives CASTSRGTTYEQYF.

This clonotype has a handful of counts. The gene calls are TRBV10-3 and TRBJ1-1; 8 nucleotides align to TRBD1. Trimming took 9 bases from V and 3 from J; bases not matched to a gene: 12. Germline CDR1 ENHRY, CDR2 SYGVKD. This CDR3 region has 15 residues. The CDR3 DNA reads as TGTGCCATGGTTTTTTTCAGGGGGCTGGACACTGAAGCTTTCTTT. It translates to CAMVFFRGLDTEAFF.

The sample holds one count of this clonotype. For the CDR3, the DNA is TGTGCCAGCAGTGCCAACTCGGCGGCAGGGGACGGCTACACCTTC. It yields the protein CASSANSAAGDGYTF. The J gene is TRBJ1-2, the V gene TRBV6-1, with D possibly TRBD1 on 6 matching bases. CDR1 and CDR2 (germline): MNHNS, SASEGT. The CDR3 runs 15 residues. Trimming left V 4 bases short and J 8 bases short, with 20 bases between.